This T cell receptor beta chain was sequenced during a study of cytomegalovirus exposure and HLA in healthy donors. Turning to the study itself: It was reported in a later analysis that the roughly 120 validation repertoires used the same platform as the roughly 700 first-cohort repertoires. Findings of the study overall: Specific recognition of CMV antigens was confirmed in vitro for three chains (all CMV-associated). The classifier reportedly diagnosed cytomegalovirus status with high sensitivity and specificity.

TCRdb keeps only in-frame clones here, not all; method: immunoSEQ multiplex PCR. The table shows about 150,000 clones, with about nine tenths occurring only once. In the case of this clone: As yet, its antigen is unknown.

The donors were in the approximately 120-subject validation cohort; that cohort was separate from the roughly 730-subject first cohort. Germline V gives CDR1 SGDLS, CDR2 YYNGEE. The CDR3 spans 14 residues. With V trimmed by 0 bases and J by 10 bases, 4 bases remained unmatched. The chain uses TRBV9 and TRBJ1-6; TRBD1 aligns across 7 bases. Sequencing was done on a sample of PBMCs. The sequence came from a man aged 18-30 years in good health and CMV-seronegative. The CDR3 DNA reads as TGTGCCAGCAGCGTAGAACAGGGGAAATCACCCCTCCACTTT. Translation: CASSVEQGKSPLHF.